This T cell receptor (beta chain) derives from a study of blood T cell repertoires in COVID-19. Study in general: Spain, Italy and the United States supplied samples that represented acute and convalescent COVID-19.

A Seattle source enrolled patients during active infection and followed them longitudinally. The junction had 12 bases not matched to a gene; V was cut back by 2 bases and J by 0 bases. The CDR3 length is 19 residues. Sequencing used immunoSEQ multiplex PCR; TCRdb keeps in-frame clones, though not all of them. The table has over 450,000 clones, 89% seen once. The V and J genes are TRBV23-1 and TRBJ1-5; TRBD1 agrees at 8 bases. TRBV23-1 is noted as an ORF with a role that remains uncertain. Sequencing used peripheral blood. The clonotype was recovered from a young man with COVID-19, enrolled during active disease. DNA of the CDR3: TGCGCCAGCAGTCAAATCGAGCATCTGACAGGGGATAGCAATCAGCCCCAGCATTTT. Translated: CASSQIEHLTGDSNQPQHF.